This TCR beta chain was captured by sequencing in a study of cytomegalovirus exposure and HLA in healthy donors (dated by TCRdb to 2015 to 2018). Regarding the complete study: An earlier analysis of under 600 of the donors reported approximately 290 Gb of sequence data and 120 million or so unique TCR beta sequences from about 179 million T cells. Of the 350 to 400 genotyped donors, around 81% fell in the genetic ancestry cluster associated with self-reported Caucasian donors. The study was designed to test whether signatures of past pathogen exposure could be identified by cataloging public T cell receptors. A later analysis re-analyzed previously published TCR beta repertoires from 500 to 700 donors and added high-resolution HLA genotyping to study TCR occurrence patterns. Alongside the repertoire data, information on donor age, sex, ethnicity and CMV serostatus was compiled. Because of strong linkage in the cohort, 4 to 6 DR-DQ haplotypes were treated as single units for association and clustering. Approximately 300 gigabases of sequencing data and around 80 million unique TCR sequences made up an early release that covered approximately 620 HLA-typed donors. Rather than using new phenotypic data, the later analysis identified candidate immune exposures from TCR beta sequences and from how often those sequences occurred across donors. The T cell repertoires of several hundred subjects were profiled by immunosequencing and related to cytomegalovirus serostatus. Class I and class II HLA loci were covered by the typing at four-digit resolution. A later genetic analysis used genome-wide SNP genotypes for about 60% of the roughly 700 donors, treating that subset as a discovery cohort. Among 300 to 500 genotyped donors of the cohort, an average of around 220,000 unique TCR beta nucleotide sequences was sequenced per donor, of which about 18% were non-productive. All discovery cohort repertoires had been generated on a single sequencing platform. An earlier analysis of several hundred of the donors applied high-throughput TCR beta sequencing to assess whether each TCR beta V gene segment acted as functional or pseudogenic. A separate validation cohort of approximately 130 different subjects was used in addition to the 666-subject first cohort. High-throughput TCR immunosequencing, statistical association of individual TCRs with disease status, and machine learning were combined to predict cytomegalovirus infection status. Typing coverage differed by locus: A, B, C, DRB1 and DQB1 were typed in about 620-630 donors, DQA1 in approximately 520, DPA1 in approximately 610, and DPB1 in 400 to 480.

To note about this clone: Its cognate antigen has yet to be identified. No clone much larger than this one lies a single base away; base qualities are absent.

The paper as a whole reports these results and caveats: In a later analysis, most CMV-associated TCR beta chains were found to appear HLA-restricted, with HLA associations seemingly driven largely by CMV exposure. In an earlier analysis of 500 to 650 of the donors, most TCR beta V segments appeared in productive rearrangements about 90% or about 30% of the time, broadly matching IMGT annotations. The study gave a list of 150 to 200 TCR beta chains associated with cytomegalovirus. Because some donors lacked HLA typing at each locus, the association tests relied only on the typed subset. Across donors, most TCR sequences were observed very rarely, whereas some public TCRs were present in many individuals. A later genetic analysis associated a missense DCLRE1C variant with V-gene and J-gene trimming of TCR beta chains, and an independent cohort replicated the association. CMV serostatus was the only immune exposure information available for the cohort. Correlated functional status among segregating V segments might be attributable to linkage disequilibrium, but an unknown experimental factor could not be ruled out. Assigning TCR associations to individual alleles was difficult when HLA alleles, especially DR and DQ, strongly co-occurred. In a later analysis, the rate of TCR association differed among HLA loci, with DRB1 alleles having the most associated TCRs and HLA-C alleles having the fewest. A group of highly shared sequence variants was considered likely to be a technical artifact of the sequencing pipeline. Three of the identified cytomegalovirus-associated TCR beta chains were confirmed in vitro to be specific for cytomegalovirus antigens. In a later analysis, HLA-associated TCR beta chains showed more clonal expansion and lower generation probabilities than non-associated chains that were equally common. A further reported finding was that TCR beta sequences accurately predicted the HLA-A and HLA-B alleles for most subjects in the first cohort. Over 15 rarely observed V segments, including chromosome 9 orphons, were excluded from the earlier analysis of several hundred of the donors because counts were too low. This cohort had only TCR beta chains sequenced, and the lack of alpha or paired-chain data limited which features could be detected. Sequencing depth was assumed to be roughly uniform across donors in the presence/absence analyses, though that assumption may not hold. The classifier was reported to diagnose cytomegalovirus status with high specificity and sensitivity in both the original cohort and the validation cohort. In a later analysis, several top co-occurrence clusters were reported to appear linked to parvovirus B19, influenza, CMV and Epstein-Barr virus. Compared with the roughly 670-donor mean, donors in an Asian-associated ancestry cluster had fewer N-insertions in productive TCRs, according to a later genetic analysis. The 87-base-pair reads could not distinguish some IMGT-functional V segments, including TRBV6-2 and TRBV6-3, so those segments were excluded. According to the authors, the approach could potentially be generalized to other disease states and immunological phenotypes. A later analysis associated 17,000 or so TCR beta sequences with specific HLA alleles at a false discovery rate of 0.05.

The cohort consisted of approximately 690 healthy bone marrow donors. Cohort members were all nominally healthy when sampled, although unrecorded immune exposures were likely present. The donor tested CMV seronegative, placing the donor among the 352 seronegative members of the cohort. A peripheral blood sample was collected from each donor, and TCR beta sequencing was performed on peripheral blood mononuclear cells. Genomic DNA was extracted from the blood cell samples with the Qiagen DNeasy Blood Extraction Kit. To prepare the library, the immunoSEQ multiplex PCR assay was applied. A mixture of 60 forward primers for TCR Vbeta segments and 13 reverse primers for TCR Jbeta segments was used in the multiplex PCR. The CDR3 region of rearranged TCR beta genes was amplified from genomic DNA by a multiplex PCR assay. On the Illumina HiSeq System, the amplified TCR beta libraries were sequenced as 87-base-pair reads. Processing in the source paper ran as follows. Across the 500 to 850 repertoires, a later analysis counted approximately 75 million unique TCR beta chains, around 10 million of which were shared by at least two donors. Raw reads were error-corrected and collapsed into unique sequences by a nearest-neighbor algorithm in which closely related sequences were merged to remove PCR and sequencing errors. V, D and J gene segments were assigned by aligning CDR3 sequences to IMGT reference sequences. For a sequence to be retained, a match of at least six nucleotides was required to both a V gene segment and a J gene segment. A rearrangement counted as productive if the CDR3 had no stop codons and remained in frame with V and J, and every other rearrangement counted as non-productive. CDR3 was defined according to IMGT convention as the region running from the second conserved V-encoded cysteine to the conserved J-encoded phenylalanine. Sequences without an unambiguous match to a single V gene segment were excluded from the earlier analysis of 450 to 750 of the donors. In an earlier analysis of a few hundred of the donors, V segments were called functional above 56.7% productive rearrangements and were called segregating when the between-donor standard deviation exceeded 5%. To diagnose cytomegalovirus status from the catalog of TCR beta chain sequences, a statistical classification framework was built. V and J gene assignment, in a later analysis, came from comparing TCR nucleotide sequences with IMGT/GENE-DB human TR gene sequences. In a later analysis, CDR3 sequences and most-parsimonious VDJ recombination scenarios were assigned using the TCRdist pipeline. In a later analysis, every TCR beta chain was defined by the combination of its CDR3 amino acid sequence and its V-gene family, and reads without a unique V-gene family were dropped. In a later analysis, approximately 640 highly shared, low-generation-probability nucleotide sequences were removed to address suspected cross-contamination and a sequencing artifact. For each public chain, a later analysis derived a clonal expansion index from normalized ranks of inferred template counts within each repertoire. In a later analysis, generation probabilities were computed with a VDJ recombination model fitted to out-of-frame rearrangements, and the resulting probabilities were checked against IGoR. A later analysis scored TCR-TCR, TCR-HLA and TCR-CMV co-occurrence with hypergeometric tests, applying a repertoire-size bias correction to TCR pairs. False discovery rates were estimated in a later analysis by permuting HLA or CMV assignments 20 times. In a later analysis, co-occurring TCRs were grouped with DBSCAN, and TCRdist sequence similarity was added when clustering was performed within HLA-allele-positive subsets. Repertoires with fewer than 30,000 or more than 120,000 public chains were left out of co-occurrence clustering, as were about 5 repertoires with anomalous nucleotide sharing. The clones in this table, taken by TCRdb from immuneACCESS, are in-frame only. Not every clone is retained; where verified, under half of the shortfall comes from an unresolved V gene, and the cause of the rest is unknown. V, J and clone size are those of that table, while D and trimming were read from the DNA. This sample gives 150,000 or so clones in total; approximately 82% of them show up just once. The top ten hold around 3.4% of the sample.

There are 14 amino acids in the CDR3, from cysteine to phenylalanine inclusive. Here the CDR3 DNA is all that survives: 42 bases in frame from base 1. Trimming takes 0 bases from V and 3 bases from J, and the germline ends sit 9 bases apart. For CDR1 and CDR2, the germline V gene lists SGDLS and YYNGEE. The rearranged chain carries TRBV9 and TRBJ2-5; no D gene is confidently identified. Sequencing input: PBMCs. The clonotype originates from a man aged 40-49 years in good health and CMV-seronegative. The nucleotides are TGTGCCAGCAGCGTAGGGCCCCTCAAAGAGACCCAGTACTTC. The resulting protein is CASSVGPLKETQYF. With the rest looked up from the reference TRBV9 and TRBJ2-5 genes rather than sequenced, the full variable domain is DSGVTQTPKHLITATGQRVTLRCSPRSGDLSVYWYQQSLDQGLQFLIQYYNGEERAKGNILERFSAQQFPDLHSELNLSSLELGDSALYFCASSVGPLKETQYFGPGTRLLVL.